This T cell receptor beta chain stems from a study of cytomegalovirus exposure and HLA in healthy donors. Study-wide findings and caveats: Researchers catalogued over 150 TCR beta chains as cytomegalovirus-associated.

Concerning this clone: What it binds is unknown.

CDR1 and CDR2 from the germline V gene are MDHEN and SYDVKM. The CDR3 totals 15 residues. The PCR was carried out with 60 Vbeta primers and 13 Jbeta primers. Measured with immunoSEQ multiplex PCR; TCRdb has only the in-frame clones, and not every one. The sample has about 130,000 clones, approximately 69% seen once. The sequence came from a man in his forties in good health and CMV-seropositive. The sequenced material came from PBMCs. This sequence joins TRBV28 and TRBJ2-5, with D possibly TRBD2 on 6 matching bases. With the DNA end fitting TRBJ2-7 better, the J assignment may be wrong. The CDR3 DNA reads as TGTGCCAGCAGTGGGTTTGGGCGGGATCGCTACGAGCAGTACTTC. This codes for CASSGFGRDRYEQYF.